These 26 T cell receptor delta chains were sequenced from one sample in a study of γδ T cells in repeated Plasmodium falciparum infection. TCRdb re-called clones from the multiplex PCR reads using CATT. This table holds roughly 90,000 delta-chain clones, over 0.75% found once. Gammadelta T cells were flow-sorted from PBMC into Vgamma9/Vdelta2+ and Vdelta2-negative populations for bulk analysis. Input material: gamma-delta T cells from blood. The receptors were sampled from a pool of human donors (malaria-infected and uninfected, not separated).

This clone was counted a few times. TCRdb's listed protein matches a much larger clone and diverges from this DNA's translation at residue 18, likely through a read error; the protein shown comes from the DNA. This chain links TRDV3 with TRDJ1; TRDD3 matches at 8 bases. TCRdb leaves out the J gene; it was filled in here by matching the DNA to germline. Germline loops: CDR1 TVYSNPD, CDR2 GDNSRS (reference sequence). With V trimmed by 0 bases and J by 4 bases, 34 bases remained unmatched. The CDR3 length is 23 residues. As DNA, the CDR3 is TGTGCCTTTAGAGGGGTTAGGTCGGGCCTACAGGGTGGGGGATTACTGTACATCGATAAACTCATCTTT. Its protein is CAFRGVRSGLQGGGLLYIDKLIF. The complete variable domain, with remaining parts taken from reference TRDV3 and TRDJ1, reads CDKVTQSSPDQTVASGSEVVLLCTYDTVYSNPDLFWYRIRPDYSFQFVFYGDNSRSEGADFTQGRFSVKHILTQKAFHLVISPVRTEDSATYYCAFRGVRSGLQGGGLLYIDKLIFGKGTRVTVEP.

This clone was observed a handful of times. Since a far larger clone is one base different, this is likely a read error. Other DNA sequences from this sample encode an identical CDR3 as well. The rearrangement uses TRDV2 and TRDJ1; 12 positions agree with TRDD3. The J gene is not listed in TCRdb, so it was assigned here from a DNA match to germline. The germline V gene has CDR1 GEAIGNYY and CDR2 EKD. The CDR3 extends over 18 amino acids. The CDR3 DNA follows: TGTGCCTGTGACTCCAAACTGGGGGATACCGGGTACACTGATAAACTCATCTTT. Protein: CACDSKLGDTGYTDKLIF.

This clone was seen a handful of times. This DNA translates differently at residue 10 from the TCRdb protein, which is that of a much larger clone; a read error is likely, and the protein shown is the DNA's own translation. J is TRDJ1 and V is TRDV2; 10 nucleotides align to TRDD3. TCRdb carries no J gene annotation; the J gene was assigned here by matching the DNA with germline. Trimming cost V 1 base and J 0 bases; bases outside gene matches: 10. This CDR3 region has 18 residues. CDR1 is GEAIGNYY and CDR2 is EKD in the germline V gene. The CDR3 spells CACDTGYWGMRNTDKLIF. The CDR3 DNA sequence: TGTGCCTGTGACACTGGGTACTGGGGGATGCGGAACACCGATAAACTCATCTTT.

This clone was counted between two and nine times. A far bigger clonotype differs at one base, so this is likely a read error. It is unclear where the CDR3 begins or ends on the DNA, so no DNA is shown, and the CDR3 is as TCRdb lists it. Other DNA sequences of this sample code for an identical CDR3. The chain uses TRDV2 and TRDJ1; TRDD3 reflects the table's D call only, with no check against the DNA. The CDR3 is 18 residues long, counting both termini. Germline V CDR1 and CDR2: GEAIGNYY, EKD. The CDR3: CACDTLGLGVEDTDKLIF.

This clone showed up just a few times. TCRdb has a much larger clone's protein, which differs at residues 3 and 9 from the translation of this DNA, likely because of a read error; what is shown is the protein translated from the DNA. The CDR3 protein is CAVIRPCRVYTDKLIF. The CDR3 nucleotides read TGTGCCGTCATCCGACCCTGTCGGGTTTACACCGATAAACTCATCTTT. The chain employs TRDV3 and TRDJ1; D unresolved. Per the germline V gene, CDR1 is TVYSNPD and CDR2 is GDNSRS (reference sequence). This CDR3 region has 16 residues. V lost 5 bases and J 0 bases, leaving 22 bases between the germline ends.

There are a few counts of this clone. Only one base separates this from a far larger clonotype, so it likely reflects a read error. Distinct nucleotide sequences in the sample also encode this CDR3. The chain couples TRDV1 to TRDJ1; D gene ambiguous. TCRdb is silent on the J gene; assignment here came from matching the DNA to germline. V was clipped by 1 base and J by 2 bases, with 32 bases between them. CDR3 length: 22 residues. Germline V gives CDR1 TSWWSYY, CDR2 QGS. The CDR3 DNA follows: TGTGCTCTTGGGGAACGAGGGTGGTGTGAGTCCCACCCTTTACCTGCGACCGATAAACTCATCTTT. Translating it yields CALGERGWCESHPLPATDKLIF.

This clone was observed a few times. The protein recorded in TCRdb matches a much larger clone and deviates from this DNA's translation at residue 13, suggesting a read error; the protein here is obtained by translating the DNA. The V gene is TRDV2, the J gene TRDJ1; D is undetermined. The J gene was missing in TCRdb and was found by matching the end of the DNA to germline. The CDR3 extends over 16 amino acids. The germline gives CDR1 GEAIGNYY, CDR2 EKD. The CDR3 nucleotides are TGTGCCTGTGACACCCGGACTCCCCCTTACACCGATAGACTCATCTTT. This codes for CACDTRTPPYTDRLIF.

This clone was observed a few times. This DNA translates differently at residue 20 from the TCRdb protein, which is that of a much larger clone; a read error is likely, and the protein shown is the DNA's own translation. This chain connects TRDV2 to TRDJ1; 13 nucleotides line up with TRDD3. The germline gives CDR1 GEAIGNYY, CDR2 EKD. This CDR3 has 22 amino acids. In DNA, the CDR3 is TGTGCCTGTGACACCGGTTACTGGGGGATACGCACCCTACCGACGTTTTCCGATAAACACATCTTT. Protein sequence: CACDTGYWGIRTLPTFSDKHIF.

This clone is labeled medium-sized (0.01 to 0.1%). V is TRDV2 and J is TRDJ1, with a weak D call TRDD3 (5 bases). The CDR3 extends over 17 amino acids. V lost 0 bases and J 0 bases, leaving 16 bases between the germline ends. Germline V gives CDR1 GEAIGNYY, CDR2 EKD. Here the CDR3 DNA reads TGTGCCTGTGACACCTCGGACTGGATCCCGTACACCGATAAACTCATCTTT. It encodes CACDTSDWIPYTDKLIF.

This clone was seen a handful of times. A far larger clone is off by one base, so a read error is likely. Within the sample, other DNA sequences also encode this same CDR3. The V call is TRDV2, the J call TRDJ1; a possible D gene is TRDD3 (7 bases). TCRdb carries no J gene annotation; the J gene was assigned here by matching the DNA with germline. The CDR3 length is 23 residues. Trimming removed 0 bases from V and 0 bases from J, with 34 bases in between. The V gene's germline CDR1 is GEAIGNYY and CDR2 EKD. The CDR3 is CACDTVRPSDDGTGDQNTDKLIF. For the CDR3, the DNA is TGTGCCTGTGACACCGTGAGGCCTTCCGACGACGGTACTGGGGACCAAAACACCGATAAACTCATCTTT.

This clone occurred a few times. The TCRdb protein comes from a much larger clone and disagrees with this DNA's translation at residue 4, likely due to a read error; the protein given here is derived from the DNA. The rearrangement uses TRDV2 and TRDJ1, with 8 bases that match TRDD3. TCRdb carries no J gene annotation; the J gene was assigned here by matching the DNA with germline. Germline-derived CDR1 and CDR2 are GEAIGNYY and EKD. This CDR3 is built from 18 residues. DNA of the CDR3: TGTGCCTGTGGCACCGGACTGGTGGGGGATTTGGACCCCGATAAACTCATCTTT. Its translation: CACGTGLVGDLDPDKLIF.

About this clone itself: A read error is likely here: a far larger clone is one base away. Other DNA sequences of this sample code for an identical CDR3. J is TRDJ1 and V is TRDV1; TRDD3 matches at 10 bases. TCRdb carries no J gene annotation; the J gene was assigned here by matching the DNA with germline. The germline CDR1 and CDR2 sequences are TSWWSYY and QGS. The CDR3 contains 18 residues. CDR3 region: CALGEGLVGGYMTDKLIF. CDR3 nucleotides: TGCGCTCTTGGGGAAGGCCTTGTTGGGGGATACATGACCGATAAACTCATCTTT.

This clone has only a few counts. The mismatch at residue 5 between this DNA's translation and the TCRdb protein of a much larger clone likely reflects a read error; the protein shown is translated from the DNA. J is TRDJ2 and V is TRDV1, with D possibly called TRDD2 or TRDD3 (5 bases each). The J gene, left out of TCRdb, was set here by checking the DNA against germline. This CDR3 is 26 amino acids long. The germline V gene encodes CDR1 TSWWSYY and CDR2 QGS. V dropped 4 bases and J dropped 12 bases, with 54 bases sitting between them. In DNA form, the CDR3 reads TGTGCTCTTGGGGGAAAGCCCGCCGACGGGGCCTACCGACGATGGTTCGGGATCCGGGACAGTAGGGAACTCTTCTTT. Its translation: CALGGKPADGAYRRWFGIRDSRELFF.

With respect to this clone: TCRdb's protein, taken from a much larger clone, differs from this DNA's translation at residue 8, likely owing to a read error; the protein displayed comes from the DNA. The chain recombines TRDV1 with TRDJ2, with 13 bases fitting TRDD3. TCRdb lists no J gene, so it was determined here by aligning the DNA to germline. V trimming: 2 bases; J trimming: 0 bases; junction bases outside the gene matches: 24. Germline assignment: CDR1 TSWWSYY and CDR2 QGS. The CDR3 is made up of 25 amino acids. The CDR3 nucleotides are TGTGCTCTTGGGGAAGATTCGACTCTCGCCGAACCAACTGGGGGATACGGTACTTTGACAGCACAACTCTTCTTT. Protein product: CALGEDSTLAEPTGGYGTLTAQLFF.

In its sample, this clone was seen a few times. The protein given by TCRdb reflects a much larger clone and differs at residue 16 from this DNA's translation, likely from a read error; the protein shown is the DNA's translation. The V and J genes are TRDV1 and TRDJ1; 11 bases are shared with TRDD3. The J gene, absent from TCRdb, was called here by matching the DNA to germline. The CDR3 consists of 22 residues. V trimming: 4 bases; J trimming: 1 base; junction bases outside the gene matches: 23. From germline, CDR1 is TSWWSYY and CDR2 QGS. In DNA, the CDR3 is TGTGCTCTTGGGGTGCCGTTGGTAATTGGGGGATACGGGACCTCATGCACCGATAAACTCATCTTT. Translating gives CALGVPLVIGGYGTSCTDKLIF.

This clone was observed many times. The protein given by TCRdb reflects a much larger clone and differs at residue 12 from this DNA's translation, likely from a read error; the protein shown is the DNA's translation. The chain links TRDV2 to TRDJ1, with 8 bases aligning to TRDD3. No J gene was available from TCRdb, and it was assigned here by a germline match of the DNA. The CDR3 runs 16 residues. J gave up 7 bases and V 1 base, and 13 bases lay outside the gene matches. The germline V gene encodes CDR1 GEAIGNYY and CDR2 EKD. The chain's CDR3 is CACDTLGARGAGKLIF. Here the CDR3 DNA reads TGTGCCTGTGACACACTGGGGGCCCGAGGGGCCGGTAAACTCATCTTT.

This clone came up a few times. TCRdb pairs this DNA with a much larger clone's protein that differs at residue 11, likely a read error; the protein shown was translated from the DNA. CDR3 DNA sequence: TGTGCCTGTGACACCGTGCTGGGGACACCGGATTCCAGCTCCTGGGACACCCGACAGATGTTTTTC. This gives the protein CACDTVLGTPDSSSWDTRQMFF. The chain combines TRDV2 with TRDJ3, with D perhaps TRDD3 (6 bases). TCRdb does not report a J gene; here it was assigned by matching the DNA to germline references. The germline CDR1 and CDR2 sequences are GEAIGNYY and EKD. V was trimmed by 0 bases and J by 0 bases, leaving 23 bases between them. The CDR3 has 22 amino acids.

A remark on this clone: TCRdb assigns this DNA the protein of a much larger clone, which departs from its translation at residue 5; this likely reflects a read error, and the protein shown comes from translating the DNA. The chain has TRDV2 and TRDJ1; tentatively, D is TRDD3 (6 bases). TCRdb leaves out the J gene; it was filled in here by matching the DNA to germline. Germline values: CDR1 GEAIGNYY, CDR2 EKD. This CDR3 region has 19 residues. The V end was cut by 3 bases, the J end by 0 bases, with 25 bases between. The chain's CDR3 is CACDPLAQSSGEYTDKLIF. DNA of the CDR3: TGTGCCTGTGACCCTCTGGCCCAATCGTCTGGGGAGTACACCGATAAACTCATCTTT.

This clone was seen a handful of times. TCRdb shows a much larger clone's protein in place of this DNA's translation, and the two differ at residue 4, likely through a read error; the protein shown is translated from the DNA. CDR3 region: CACGTGLGIRGGTDKLIF. In DNA form, the CDR3 reads TGTGCCTGTGGTACGGGTTTAGGGATACGCGGCGGAACCGATAAACTCATCTTT. The gene calls are TRDV2 and TRDJ1; 8 bases are a match to TRDD3. TCRdb leaves out the J gene; it was filled in here by matching the DNA to germline. The germline V gene encodes CDR1 GEAIGNYY and CDR2 EKD. The CDR3 consists of 18 residues. With 5 bases clipped from V and 2 bases from J, the junction kept 18 bases outside the gene matches.

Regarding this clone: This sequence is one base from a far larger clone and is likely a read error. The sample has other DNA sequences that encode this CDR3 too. The CDR3 is CALGELAFPYGPYTDKLIF. As DNA, the CDR3 is TGTGCTCTTGGGGAACTCGCCTTCCCGTATGGTCCGTACACCGATAAGCTCATCTTT. The J segment was not called; the V segment is TRDV1; TRDD3, the table's D call, was not compared with the DNA. The CDR3 has 19 amino acids. Looked up from germline, CDR1 is TSWWSYY and CDR2 is QGS.

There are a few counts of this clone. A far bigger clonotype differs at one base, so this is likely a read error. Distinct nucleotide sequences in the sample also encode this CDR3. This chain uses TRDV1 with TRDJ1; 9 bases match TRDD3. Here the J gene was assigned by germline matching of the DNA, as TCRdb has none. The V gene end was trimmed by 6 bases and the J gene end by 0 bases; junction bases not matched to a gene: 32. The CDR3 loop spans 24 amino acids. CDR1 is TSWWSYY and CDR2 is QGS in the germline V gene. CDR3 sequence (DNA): TGTGCTCTTGGAGCCCGAAACGTAATTCCTGAGCCGGGGGATACTAGTGGGTACACCGATAAACTCATCTTT. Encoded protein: CALGARNVIPEPGDTSGYTDKLIF.

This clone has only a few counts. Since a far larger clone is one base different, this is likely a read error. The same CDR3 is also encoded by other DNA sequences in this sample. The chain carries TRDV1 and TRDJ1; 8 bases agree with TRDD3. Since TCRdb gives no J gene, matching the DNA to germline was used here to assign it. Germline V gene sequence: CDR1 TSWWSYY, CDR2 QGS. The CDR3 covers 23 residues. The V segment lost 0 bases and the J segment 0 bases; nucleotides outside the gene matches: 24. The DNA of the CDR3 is TGTGCTCTTGGGGAACTCGGTAACTCATATCGCCCTGAGGGGGATAGGGACACCGATAAACTCATCTTT. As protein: CALGELGNSYRPEGDRDTDKLIF.

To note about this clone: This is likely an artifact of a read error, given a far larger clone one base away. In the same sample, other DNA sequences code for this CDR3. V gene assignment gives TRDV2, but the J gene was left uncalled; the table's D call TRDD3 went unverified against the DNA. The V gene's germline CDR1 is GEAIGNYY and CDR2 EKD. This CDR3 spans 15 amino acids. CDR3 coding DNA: TGTGCCTGTGACACGGGGGCTCGAGTCACCGATAAACTCATCTTC. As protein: CACDTGARVTDKLIF.

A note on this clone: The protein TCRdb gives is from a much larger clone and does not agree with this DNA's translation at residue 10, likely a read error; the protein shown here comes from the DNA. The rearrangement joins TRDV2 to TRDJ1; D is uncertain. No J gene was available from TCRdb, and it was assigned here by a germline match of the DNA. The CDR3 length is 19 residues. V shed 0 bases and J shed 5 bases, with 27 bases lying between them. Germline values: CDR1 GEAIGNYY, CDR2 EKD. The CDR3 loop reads CACDTVYGAEIHKGDKLIF. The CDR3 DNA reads TGTGCCTGTGACACCGTTTATGGAGCCGAGATTCACAAAGGGGATAAACTCATCTTT.

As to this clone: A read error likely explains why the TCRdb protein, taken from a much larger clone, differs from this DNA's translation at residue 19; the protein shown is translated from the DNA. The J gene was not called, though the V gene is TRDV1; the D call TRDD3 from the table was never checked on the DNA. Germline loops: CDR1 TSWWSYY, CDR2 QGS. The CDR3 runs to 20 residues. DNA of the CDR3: TGTGCTCTTGGGGCAATACCGGGGGATTTAAAAGGGCGTAAGACCGATAAACTCACCTTT. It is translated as CALGAIPGDLKGRKTDKLTF.

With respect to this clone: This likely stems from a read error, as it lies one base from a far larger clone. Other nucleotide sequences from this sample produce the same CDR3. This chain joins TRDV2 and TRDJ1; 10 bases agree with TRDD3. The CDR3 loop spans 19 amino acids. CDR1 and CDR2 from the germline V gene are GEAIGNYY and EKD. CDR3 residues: CACDTVGFVGDTARDKLIF. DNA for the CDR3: TGTGCCTGTGACACCGTGGGGTTCGTGGGGGATACTGCGAGAGATAAACTTATCTTT.